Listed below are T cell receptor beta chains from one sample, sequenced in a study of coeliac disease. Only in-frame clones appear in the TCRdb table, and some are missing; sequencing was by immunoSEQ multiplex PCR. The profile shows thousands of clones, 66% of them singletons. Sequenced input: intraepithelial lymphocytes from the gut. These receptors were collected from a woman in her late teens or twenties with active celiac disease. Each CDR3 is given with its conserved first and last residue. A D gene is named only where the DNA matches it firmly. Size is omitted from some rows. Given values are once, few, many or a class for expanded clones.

cdr3_aa: CSVDYPGQPEAFF
cdr3_nt: TGCAGCGTCGACTATCCCGGACAGCCCGAAGCTTTCTTT
j_call: TRBJ1-1
clone_size: .
v_call: TRBV29-1
d_call: .

cdr3_aa: CASSPQPAGGADTQYF
cdr3_nt: TGTGCCAGCTCACCTCAGCCAGCGGGGGGCGCAGATACGCAGTATTTT
j_call: TRBJ2-3
clone_size: .
v_call: TRBV18
d_call: TRBD2

cdr3_aa: CASSLIGTGDAQYF
cdr3_nt: TGTGCCAGCAGTTTAATTGGCACCGGAGATGCGCAGTATTTT
j_call: TRBJ2-3
clone_size: .
v_call: TRBV28
d_call: .

cdr3_aa: CASSPGQGPNEKLFF
cdr3_nt: TGTGCCAGCAGCCCCGGACAGGGCCCGAACGAAAAACTGTTTTTT
j_call: TRBJ1-4
clone_size: .
v_call: TRBV7-9
d_call: TRBD1

cdr3_aa: CASSLLWRDRETNYGYTF
cdr3_nt: TGTGCCAGCAGCCTGCTTTGGAGGGACAGGGAAACTAACTATGGCTACACCTTC
j_call: TRBJ1-2
clone_size: .
v_call: TRBV5-5
d_call: TRBD1

cdr3_aa: CASSGQHHYGYTF
cdr3_nt: TGTGCCAGCAGTGGACAGCACCACTATGGCTACACCTTC
j_call: TRBJ1-2
clone_size: .
v_call: TRBV27
d_call: .

cdr3_aa: CSANNEQFF
cdr3_nt: TGCAGCGCAAACAATGAGCAGTTCTTC
j_call: TRBJ2-1
clone_size: once
v_call: TRBV29-1
d_call: .

cdr3_aa: CASSFAGTSGTDTQYF
cdr3_nt: TGTGCCAGCAGCTTCGCCGGGACTAGCGGGACAGATACGCAGTATTTT
j_call: TRBJ2-3
clone_size: .
v_call: TRBV7-6
d_call: TRBD2

cdr3_aa: CASSLAAGVGTDTQYF
cdr3_nt: TGTGCCAGCAGCTTAGCGGCGGGTGTTGGCACAGATACGCAGTATTTT
j_call: TRBJ2-3
clone_size: .
v_call: TRBV7-2
d_call: .

cdr3_aa: CASSGAAPRTDTQYF
cdr3_nt: TGCGCCAGCAGTGGGGCAGCCCCCCGCACAGATACGCAGTATTTT
j_call: TRBJ2-3
clone_size: .
v_call: TRBV10-1
d_call: .

cdr3_aa: CASSPQGVEAFF
cdr3_nt: TGTGCCAGCTCACCACAGGGAGTCGAAGCTTTCTTT
j_call: TRBJ1-1
clone_size: .
v_call: TRBV18
d_call: .

cdr3_aa: CASSATRNTEAFF
cdr3_nt: TGTGCCAGCAGTGCCACTAGGAACACTGAAGCTTTCTTT
j_call: TRBJ1-1
clone_size: .
v_call: TRBV6-1
d_call: .

cdr3_aa: CASSEYNRDLNTGELFF
cdr3_nt: TGTGCCAGCAGTGAATATAACAGGGACCTGAACACCGGGGAGCTGTTTTTT
j_call: TRBJ2-2
clone_size: .
v_call: TRBV25-1
d_call: .

cdr3_aa: CASSPRTAFQETQYF
cdr3_nt: TGTGCCAGCTCACCCAGGACAGCTTTCCAAGAGACCCAGTACTTC
j_call: TRBJ2-5
clone_size: .
v_call: TRBV18
d_call: .

cdr3_aa: CASSPERMNTGELFF
cdr3_nt: TGTGCCAGCAGCCCCGAGCGGATGAACACCGGGGAGCTGTTTTTT
j_call: TRBJ2-2
clone_size: .
v_call: TRBV4-2
d_call: .

cdr3_aa: CASSPGGPLSTDTQYF
cdr3_nt: TGTGCCAGCTCCCCGGGGGGGCCTCTTTCCACAGATACGCAGTATTTT
j_call: TRBJ2-3
clone_size: .
v_call: TRBV18
d_call: TRBD2

cdr3_aa: CASSDYHRQETQYF
cdr3_nt: TGTGCCAGCAGTGACTATCACCGTCAAGAGACCCAGTACTTC
j_call: TRBJ2-5
clone_size: few
v_call: TRBV6-1
d_call: .

cdr3_aa: CASSLRAGGSETEAFF
cdr3_nt: TGTGCCAGCAGCTTACGGGCAGGGGGTAGTGAAACTGAAGCTTTCTTT
j_call: TRBJ1-1
clone_size: once
v_call: TRBV11-3
d_call: TRBD1

cdr3_aa: CASSLLPDRGSTDTQYF
cdr3_nt: TGTGCTAGCAGCTTATTACCGGACAGGGGCAGCACAGATACGCAGTATTTT
j_call: TRBJ2-3
clone_size: .
v_call: TRBV7-7
d_call: TRBD1

cdr3_aa: CASSMAASYEQYF
cdr3_nt: TGTGCCAGTAGTATGGCGGCCTCCTACGAGCAGTACTTC
j_call: TRBJ2-7
clone_size: .
v_call: TRBV19
d_call: .

cdr3_aa: CAISEGQDLRNEKLFF
cdr3_nt: TGTGCCATCAGTGAGGGACAGGACCTTCGTAATGAAAAACTGTTTTTT
j_call: TRBJ1-4
clone_size: .
v_call: TRBV10-3
d_call: TRBD1

cdr3_aa: CASISRRGGRGTDTQYF
cdr3_nt: TGTGCCAGCATATCTAGGCGGGGGGGCCGGGGCACAGATACGCAGTATTTT
j_call: TRBJ2-3
clone_size: few
v_call: TRBV2
d_call: TRBD2

cdr3_aa: CASSAHWDNPEAFF
cdr3_nt: TGTGCCAGCAGTGCGCACTGGGACAACCCTGAAGCTTTCTTT
j_call: TRBJ1-1
clone_size: .
v_call: TRBV6-1
d_call: .

cdr3_aa: CASSLGASRTTDTQYF
cdr3_nt: TGTGCCAGCAGCTTGGGGGCCTCGAGAACCACAGATACGCAGTATTTT
j_call: TRBJ2-3
clone_size: .
v_call: TRBV5-4
d_call: .

cdr3_aa: CASSEQGNSPLHF
cdr3_nt: TGTGCCAGCAGTGAGCAGGGTAATTCACCCCTCCACTTT
j_call: TRBJ1-6
clone_size: .
v_call: TRBV2
d_call: .

cdr3_aa: CASSWTGFSGANVLTF
cdr3_nt: TGTGCCAGCAGCTGGACAGGATTCTCTGGGGCCAACGTCCTGACTTTC
j_call: TRBJ2-6
clone_size: few
v_call: TRBV7-9
d_call: TRBD1

cdr3_aa: CASSLGRGRVISPPQHF
cdr3_nt: TGTGCCAGCAGTTTGGGCAGGGGCAGGGTAATATCTCCGCCCCAGCATTTT
j_call: TRBJ1-5
clone_size: .
v_call: TRBV28
d_call: .

cdr3_aa: CASSRDRGFQETQYF
cdr3_nt: TGCGCCAGCAGCCGGGACAGGGGATTCCAAGAGACCCAGTACTTC
j_call: TRBJ2-5
clone_size: few
v_call: TRBV4-1
d_call: TRBD1

cdr3_aa: CASSRGETQYF
cdr3_nt: TGTGCCAGCAGCCGGGGAGAGACCCAGTACTTC
j_call: TRBJ2-5
clone_size: .
v_call: TRBV6-5
d_call: .

cdr3_aa: CASRRDSQPNSPLHF
cdr3_nt: TGCGCCAGCAGACGGGACAGCCAACCCAATTCACCCCTCCACTTT
j_call: TRBJ1-6
clone_size: .
v_call: TRBV5-1
d_call: TRBD1

cdr3_aa: CASSLQGGLGELFF
cdr3_nt: TGTGCCAGCAGCTTACAGGGAGGGCTCGGGGAGCTGTTTTTT
j_call: TRBJ2-2
clone_size: .
v_call: TRBV7-8
d_call: TRBD2

cdr3_aa: CASSSQGVGNQPQHF
cdr3_nt: TGTGCCAGCAGCTCACAGGGGGTCGGCAATCAGCCCCAGCATTTT
j_call: TRBJ1-5
clone_size: .
v_call: TRBV7-8
d_call: TRBD1

cdr3_aa: CASSFSTEPQHF
cdr3_nt: TGTGCCAGCAGTTTCAGTACCGAGCCCCAGCATTTT
j_call: TRBJ1-5
clone_size: .
v_call: TRBV6-1
d_call: .

cdr3_aa: CASSLAGGVDTQYF
cdr3_nt: TGTGCCAGCAGCTTAGCGGGGGGGGTTGATACGCAGTATTTT
j_call: TRBJ2-3
clone_size: .
v_call: TRBV13
d_call: TRBD2

cdr3_aa: CASRRQGSPYEQYF
cdr3_nt: TGTGCCAGCAGGCGGCAGGGTAGTCCCTACGAGCAGTACTTC
j_call: TRBJ2-7
clone_size: .
v_call: TRBV5-4
d_call: .

cdr3_aa: CAIRQGTNTEAFF
cdr3_nt: TGTGCCATAAGACAGGGGACGAACACTGAAGCTTTCTTT
j_call: TRBJ1-1
clone_size: .
v_call: TRBV19
d_call: TRBD1

cdr3_aa: CASSSLDRTNQPQHF
cdr3_nt: TGTGCCAGCAGTTCCTTGGACAGAACTAATCAGCCCCAGCATTTT
j_call: TRBJ1-5
clone_size: few
v_call: TRBV6-6
d_call: .

cdr3_aa: CASYGATGQGYEQYF
cdr3_nt: TGTGCCAGCTACGGTGCTACCGGACAGGGTTACGAGCAGTACTTC
j_call: TRBJ2-7
clone_size: .
v_call: TRBV11-2
d_call: TRBD1

cdr3_aa: CASSFWDRGPGETQYF
cdr3_nt: TGTGCCAGCAGTTTCTGGGACAGGGGGCCGGGGGAGACCCAGTACTTC
j_call: TRBJ2-5
clone_size: .
v_call: TRBV28
d_call: TRBD1

cdr3_aa: CASSEGLARGLEAFF
cdr3_nt: TGTGCCAGCAGTGAAGGATTGGCGAGGGGGCTTGAAGCTTTCTTT
j_call: TRBJ1-1
clone_size: .
v_call: TRBV6-1
d_call: TRBD1

cdr3_aa: CASSQAGQVYNEQFF
cdr3_nt: TGTGCCAGCAGCCAAGCGGGACAGGTCTACAATGAGCAGTTCTTC
j_call: TRBJ2-1
clone_size: .
v_call: TRBV14
d_call: TRBD1

cdr3_aa: CASSLAFDSMFSSTDTQYF
cdr3_nt: TGTGCCAGCAGCCTAGCGTTCGACAGTATGTTTTCTAGCACAGATACGCAGTATTTT
j_call: TRBJ2-3
clone_size: .
v_call: TRBV7-9
d_call: .

cdr3_aa: CASSIGGGTETQYF
cdr3_nt: TGTGCCAGTAGTATAGGGGGCGGTACGGAGACCCAGTACTTC
j_call: TRBJ2-5
clone_size: .
v_call: TRBV19
d_call: .

cdr3_aa: CASSLSGIPNVLTF
cdr3_nt: TGTGCCAGCAGTTTGTCGGGGATTCCCAACGTCCTGACTTTC
j_call: TRBJ2-6
clone_size: few
v_call: TRBV28
d_call: .

cdr3_aa: CASSEASGGSYEQYF
cdr3_nt: TGCGCCAGCAGTGAGGCTAGCGGGGGTTCCTACGAGCAGTACTTC
j_call: TRBJ2-7
clone_size: .
v_call: TRBV10-2
d_call: TRBD2

cdr3_aa: CASSFQLSEQYF
cdr3_nt: TGTGCCAGCAGTTTCCAGTTATCCGAGCAGTACTTC
j_call: TRBJ2-7
clone_size: once
v_call: TRBV6-1
d_call: .

cdr3_aa: CASSFRDRVDREQFF
cdr3_nt: TGTGCCAGCAGCTTCCGGGACAGGGTAGATCGCGAGCAGTTCTTC
j_call: TRBJ2-1
clone_size: once
v_call: TRBV7-9
d_call: TRBD1

cdr3_aa: CATGQGGFYNEQFF
cdr3_nt: TGTGCCACCGGGCAGGGAGGGTTCTACAATGAGCAGTTCTTC
j_call: TRBJ2-1
clone_size: .
v_call: TRBV28
d_call: TRBD2

cdr3_aa: CSAGTSGGTDTQYF
cdr3_nt: TGCAGCGCCGGGACTAGCGGGGGCACAGATACGCAGTATTTT
j_call: TRBJ2-3
clone_size: .
v_call: TRBV29-1
d_call: TRBD2

cdr3_aa: CASSFEGFNSPLHF
cdr3_nt: TGTGCCAGCAGCTTCGAGGGTTTTAATTCACCCCTCCACTTT
j_call: TRBJ1-6
clone_size: .
v_call: TRBV11-1
d_call: .